A selection of T cell receptor beta chains follows, all from one sample in a study of blood T cell repertoires in COVID-19. TCRdb's copy holds only in-frame clones and misses some; the assay was immunoSEQ multiplex PCR. The sample consists of approximately 240,000 clones, under 95% of them appearing once. Sequenced material: PBMCs or T cells enriched from blood (not recorded which). The receptors here all came from a woman aged 18-29 years who had recovered from COVID-19. Both conserved end residues are part of each CDR3. D genes are given only for firm matches. Clone sizes are given selectively: once, few, many, or a class where the clone is expanded.

clone_size j_call cdr3_length v_call d_call cdr3_aa cdr3_nt
. TRBJ2-1 18 TRBV13 TRBD2 CASSPSRSGGAGFFEQFF TGTGCCAGCAGCCCCTCGAGGTCCGGGGGGGCCGGCTTTTTTGAGCAGTTCTTC
. TRBJ1-2 15 TRBV11-3 . CASSALPGANYGYTF TGTGCCAGCAGCGCATTACCGGGAGCTAACTATGGCTACACCTTC
. TRBJ1-6 15 TRBV23-1 TRBD1 CASSHPTGGSSPLHF TGCGCCAGCAGTCACCCGACAGGGGGTAGTTCACCCCTCCACTTT
. TRBJ2-2 15 TRBV19 . CASSQSRVDTGELFF TGTGCCAGTAGTCAATCGCGGGTCGACACCGGGGAGCTGTTTTTT
. TRBJ2-1 16 TRBV7-3 TRBD2 CASSLLPSGMYNEQFF TGTGCCAGCAGTCTACTCCCTAGCGGGATGTACAATGAGCAGTTCTTC
. TRBJ1-5 14 TRBV7-9 . CASSRTEPNQPQHF TGTGCCAGCAGCAGGACAGAACCTAATCAGCCCCAGCATTTT
. TRBJ1-1 13 TRBV7-9 . CASKGETNTEAFF TGTGCCAGCAAGGGAGAAACGAACACTGAAGCTTTCTTT
. TRBJ1-3 16 TRBV7-8 . CASSLVGQSSGNTIYF TGTGCCAGCAGCTTAGTCGGACAGAGCTCTGGAAACACCATATATTTT
. TRBJ1-2 17 TRBV19 TRBD1 CASSIDYRGKGDYGYTF TGTGCCAGTAGTATTGACTACAGGGGTAAGGGGGACTATGGCTACACCTTC
. TRBJ2-7 15 TRBV7-2 TRBD2 CASSLISRGSYEQYF TGTGCCAGCAGCTTAATTTCTCGCGGGAGCTACGAGCAGTACTTC
. TRBJ1-1 13 TRBV19 TRBD1 CASSIEQGAEAFF TGTGCCAGTAGTATAGAACAGGGGGCTGAAGCTTTCTTT
few TRBJ1-5 14 TRBV18 . CASSTDRSNQPQHF TGTGCCAGCTCAACGGACAGAAGCAATCAGCCCCAGCATTTT
once TRBJ1-1 15 TRBV7-6 TRBD1 CASSLVGQGNTEAFF TGTGCCAGCAGCTTAGTGGGACAGGGGAACACTGAAGCTTTCTTT
. TRBJ2-4 14 TRBV9 . CASSGGLRGNIQYF TGTGCCAGCAGCGGAGGGTTACGAGGGAACATTCAGTACTTC
. TRBJ2-1 15 TRBV11-2 TRBD2 CASSAGTSVDNEQFF TGTGCCAGCAGCGCCGGGACTAGCGTCGACAATGAGCAGTTCTTC
. TRBJ1-1 15 TRBV6-5 . CASSNRRRGNTEAFF TGTGCCAGCAGTAACCGAAGGAGGGGCAACACTGAAGCTTTCTTT
. TRBJ2-5 20 TRBV28 TRBD2 CASSSHPGLAGAGGQETQYF TGTGCCAGCAGTTCCCACCCGGGACTAGCGGGAGCTGGGGGCCAAGAGACCCAGTACTTC
. TRBJ1-1 14 TRBV9 . CASSVEGEGTEAFF TGTGCCAGCAGCGTAGAAGGGGAGGGCACTGAAGCTTTCTTT
. TRBJ1-6 16 TRBV5-1 TRBD1 CASSGDRGTYNSPLHF TGCGCCAGCAGCGGGGACAGGGGGACCTATAATTCACCCCTCCACTTT
. TRBJ1-5 14 TRBV7-9 . CASSLDGGTAPQHF TGTGCCAGCAGCTTAGATGGGGGGACGGCGCCCCAGCATTTT
. TRBJ2-1 15 TRBV5-1 TRBD2 CASTLGGRAYNEQFF TGCGCCAGCACCTTGGGCGGGAGGGCATACAATGAGCAGTTCTTC
. TRBJ2-7 14 TRBV11-2 . CASRLGSYSYEQYF TGTGCCAGCCGCCTAGGATCGTACTCCTACGAGCAATACTTC
. TRBJ2-5 15 TRBV19 . CASSIASGAGETQYF TGTGCCAGTAGTATAGCCTCAGGGGCGGGAGAGACCCAGTACTTC
. TRBJ2-3 17 TRBV4-2 TRBD2 CASSQDAPSGVTDTQYF TGTGCCAGCAGCCAAGATGCGCCTAGCGGGGTCACAGATACGCAGTATTTT
. TRBJ2-1 16 TRBV5-1 . CASSPSVVGGYNEQFF TGCGCCAGCAGCCCCTCAGTTGTGGGGGGATACAATGAGCAGTTCTTC
. TRBJ2-3 15 TRBV7-9 TRBD2 CATLGGLGGTDTQYF TGTGCCACCCTGGGGGGGTTAGGGGGCACAGATACGCAGTATTTT
. TRBJ1-4 14 TRBV7-9 TRBD1 CASSLGQGDEKLFF TGTGCCAGCAGCTTGGGACAGGGAGACGAAAAACTGTTTTTT
. TRBJ1-2 12 TRBV11-3 TRBD1 CASSFGRGGYTF TGTGCCAGCAGCTTTGGCAGGGGGGGCTACACCTTC
. TRBJ1-6 15 TRBV9 TRBD1 CASSVGGQGRSPLHF TGTGCCAGCAGCGTAGGAGGACAGGGAAGATCACCCCTCCACTTT
few TRBJ2-2 14 TRBV11-3 . CASSVRDITGELFF TGTGCCAGCAGCGTCCGGGATATCACCGGGGAGCTGTTTTTT
. TRBJ1-4 13 TRBV9 . CASSPLLNEKLFF TGTGCCAGCAGTCCGTTGCTAAATGAAAAACTGTTTTTT
few TRBJ2-7 11 TRBV10-3 . CAISGSYEQYF TGTGCCATCAGCGGGAGCTACGAGCAGTACTTC
. TRBJ2-1 13 TRBV10-3 . CAISESPGYEQFF TGTGCCATCAGTGAGTCTCCAGGGTATGAGCAGTTCTTC